The rows below give T cell receptor beta chains drawn from one sample of a study of cytomegalovirus exposure and HLA in healthy donors. Only in-frame clones appear in the TCRdb table, and some are missing; sequencing was by immunoSEQ multiplex PCR. The repertoire holds about 160,000 clones, with around 85% as singletons. The specimen was PBMCs. These receptors were collected from a young man in good health and CMV-seropositive. Both conserved end residues are part of each CDR3.

j_gene: TRBJ2-7; v_gene: TRBV27; len: 14; CDR3aa: CASSFGGRTYEQYF
j_gene: TRBJ2-5; v_gene: TRBV4-3; len: 15; CDR3aa: CASSRVQGAGETQYF
j_gene: TRBJ1-3; v_gene: TRBV2; len: 16; CDR3aa: CASSGESARSGNTIYF
j_gene: TRBJ2-5; v_gene: TRBV6-5; len: 15; CDR3aa: CASSYSNSPRETQYF
j_gene: TRBJ2-5; v_gene: TRBV29-1; len: 14; CDR3aa: CSAPGQEAGGTQYF
j_gene: TRBJ2-7; v_gene: TRBV15; len: 18; CDR3aa: CATFNSGQGEGPTYEQYF
j_gene: TRBJ2-7; v_gene: TRBV5-1; len: 17; CDR3aa: CASSGGVGGKGVYEQYF
j_gene: TRBJ2-1; v_gene: TRBV6-6; len: 14; CDR3aa: CASWGLADYNEQFF
j_gene: TRBJ1-4; v_gene: TRBV6-6; len: 14; CDR3aa: CASRYRQGSEKLFF
j_gene: TRBJ2-7; v_gene: TRBV18; len: 16; CDR3aa: CASSLPLAGGPYEQYF
j_gene: TRBJ2-7; v_gene: TRBV2; len: 12; CDR3aa: CASHDRVHEQYF
j_gene: TRBJ2-7; v_gene: TRBV7-6; len: 14; CDR3aa: CASSPGQGAYEQYF
j_gene: TRBJ2-7; v_gene: TRBV7-2; len: 14; CDR3aa: CASSMTSGSYEQYF
j_gene: TRBJ1-1; v_gene: TRBV19; len: 15; CDR3aa: CASSMIDRTNTEAFF
j_gene: TRBJ1-2; v_gene: TRBV18; len: 15; CDR3aa: CASSRAAGVDYGYTF
j_gene: TRBJ1-2; v_gene: TRBV5-4; len: 15; CDR3aa: CASSFLTYPNYGYTF
j_gene: TRBJ2-5; v_gene: TRBV19; len: 13; CDR3aa: CASSIAGWETQYF
j_gene: TRBJ2-7; v_gene: TRBV4-2; len: 16; CDR3aa: CASSPRSARSSYEQYF
j_gene: TRBJ2-1; v_gene: TRBV6-5; len: 11; CDR3aa: CASHTSGGEFF
j_gene: TRBJ1-4; v_gene: TRBV4-1; len: 16; CDR3aa: CASSQEQSATNEKLFF
j_gene: TRBJ2-7; v_gene: TRBV5-6; len: 13; CDR3aa: CASSLAGWNEQYF
j_gene: TRBJ2-6; v_gene: TRBV5-1; len: 15; CDR3aa: CASSYSISGANVLTF
j_gene: TRBJ2-7; v_gene: TRBV19; len: 17; CDR3aa: CASSAGQVEQRDYEQYF
j_gene: TRBJ2-1; v_gene: TRBV11-3; len: 14; CDR3aa: CASSVSQGDNEQFF
j_gene: TRBJ1-5; v_gene: TRBV30; len: 13; CDR3aa: CAWSDRDHQPQHF
j_gene: TRBJ2-3; v_gene: TRBV15; len: 16; CDR3aa: CATSRDHPGMPDTQYF
j_gene: TRBJ2-3; v_gene: TRBV4-3; len: 16; CDR3aa: CASSQLAGGPADTQYF
j_gene: TRBJ2-3; v_gene: TRBV9; len: 18; CDR3aa: CASSVGLAGTPSTDTQYF
j_gene: TRBJ1-5; v_gene: TRBV7-9; len: 12; CDR3aa: CASSLPNQPQHF
j_gene: TRBJ1-1; v_gene: TRBV6-4; len: 16; CDR3aa: CASSDPKPTRDTEAFF
j_gene: TRBJ2-5; v_gene: TRBV7-9; len: 14; CDR3aa: CASSLRQGSETQYF
j_gene: TRBJ2-7; v_gene: TRBV19; len: 15; CDR3aa: CASSIGGKAPYEQYF
j_gene: TRBJ1-1; v_gene: TRBV7-2; len: 11; CDR3aa: CASSFDTEAFF
j_gene: TRBJ1-4; v_gene: TRBV4-3; len: 17; CDR3aa: CASSQPGQGTTNEKLFF
j_gene: TRBJ2-7; v_gene: TRBV19; len: 15; CDR3aa: CASSPWTGTTWEQYF
j_gene: TRBJ2-1; v_gene: TRBV11-2; len: 15; CDR3aa: CASTSIIDRGNEQFF
j_gene: TRBJ2-7; v_gene: TRBV10-3; len: 14; CDR3aa: CATGRGGHEYEQYF
j_gene: TRBJ2-7; v_gene: TRBV7-6; len: 15; CDR3aa: CASSQLVGQFYEQYF
j_gene: TRBJ2-2; v_gene: TRBV29-1; len: 14; CDR3aa: CSAAGAQNTGELFF
j_gene: TRBJ1-6; v_gene: TRBV5-8; len: 17; CDR3aa: CASSQLLGSSYNSPLHF
j_gene: TRBJ2-5; v_gene: TRBV5-3; len: 14; CDR3aa: CARSSTRTSATQYF
j_gene: TRBJ2-7; v_gene: TRBV9; len: 15; CDR3aa: CASSVDPVYSYEQYF
j_gene: TRBJ2-3; v_gene: TRBV5-1; len: 15; CDR3aa: CASSLETGGWDTQYF
j_gene: TRBJ1-1; v_gene: TRBV7-2; len: 14; CDR3aa: CASKVRGEATEAFF
j_gene: TRBJ1-5; v_gene: TRBV10-3; len: 13; CDR3aa: CAISDESNQPQHF
j_gene: TRBJ2-7; v_gene: TRBV7-2; len: 15; CDR3aa: CASSPTRDYLYEQYF
j_gene: TRBJ1-2; v_gene: TRBV29-1; len: 13; CDR3aa: CSVAMGQGTGYTF
j_gene: TRBJ1-4; v_gene: TRBV19; len: 14; CDR3aa: CASLDGATNEKLFF
j_gene: TRBJ2-3; v_gene: TRBV27; len: 17; CDR3aa: CASSLGVLAGVTDTQYF
j_gene: TRBJ2-7; v_gene: TRBV5-5; len: 14; CDR3aa: CASSLWDRVHEQYF
j_gene: TRBJ2-5; v_gene: TRBV5-1; len: 13; CDR3aa: CASSLEGQETQYF
j_gene: TRBJ2-7; v_gene: TRBV6-6; len: 15; CDR3aa: CASTKAGGSAYEQYF